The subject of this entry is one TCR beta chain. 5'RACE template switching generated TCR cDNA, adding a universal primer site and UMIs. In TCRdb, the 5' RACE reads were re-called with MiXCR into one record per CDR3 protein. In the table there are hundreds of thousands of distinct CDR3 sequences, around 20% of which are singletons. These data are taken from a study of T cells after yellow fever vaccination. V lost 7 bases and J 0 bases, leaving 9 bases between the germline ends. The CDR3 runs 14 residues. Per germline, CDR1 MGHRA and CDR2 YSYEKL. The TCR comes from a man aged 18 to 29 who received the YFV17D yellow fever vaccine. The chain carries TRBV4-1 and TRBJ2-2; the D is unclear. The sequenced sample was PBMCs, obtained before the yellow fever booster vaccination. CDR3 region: CASKPDPNTGELFF. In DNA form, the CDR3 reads TGCGCCAGCAAACCGGACCCGAACACCGGGGAGCTGTTTTTT.